These 27 T cell receptor beta chains originate from one sample sequenced in a study of blood T cell repertoires in COVID-19. Profiling relied on immunoSEQ multiplex PCR, and the TCRdb table lists in-frame clones only, not all of them. The sample has tens of thousands of clones, roughly four fifths seen once. Sequenced sample: peripheral blood. The receptor source for this set is a man in his 70s with acute or convalescent COVID-19.

The rearrangement links TRBV25-1 to TRBJ2-3; a possible D gene is TRBD2 (6 bases). V was trimmed by 2 bases and J by 0 bases, leaving 12 bases between them. Germline V gene data show CDR1 as MGHDK and CDR2 as SYGVNS. The CDR3 covers 16 residues. This CDR3 is CASSERGGASTDTQYF. In DNA form, the CDR3 reads TGTGCCAGCAGTGAACGGGGCGGGGCAAGCACAGATACGCAGTATTTT. Full variable domain (remainder filled in from reference TRBV25-1 and TRBJ2-3): EADIYQTPRYLVIGTGKKITLECSQTMGHDKMYWYQQDPGMELHLIHYSYGVNSTEKGDLSSESTVSRIRTEHFPLTLESARPSHTSQYLCASSERGGASTDTQYFGPGTRLTVL.

The V call is TRBV7-2, the J call TRBJ2-5; 8 bases align to TRBD2. The CDR3 totals 16 residues. The V segment lost 5 bases and the J segment 6 bases; nucleotides outside the gene matches: 14. Germline CDR1 and CDR2: SGHTA and FQGNSA. The CDR3 region has the DNA TGTGCCAGCAGCAATCCCTCGGGGGGGGGCCTTCAGACCCAGTACTTC. As protein: CASSNPSGGGLQTQYF.

This clone was recorded once. The chain links TRBV12-3 or TRBV12-4 to TRBJ1-2; the D is unclear. With 3 bases removed from V and 6 bases from J, the gap between germline ends came to 11 bases. This CDR3 has 13 amino acids. CDR3 in amino acids: CASSFSAIDGYTF. The CDR3 nucleotides read TGTGCCAGCAGTTTTTCCGCAATAGATGGCTACACCTTC.

This clone showed up just a few times. The chain joins TRBV28 to TRBJ2-7; the D gene is possibly TRBD2 (5 bases). V dropped 7 bases and J dropped 1 base, with 11 bases sitting between them. CDR1 MDHEN and CDR2 SYDVKM come from the germline V gene. There are 13 residues in the CDR3. The CDR3 DNA follows: TGTGCCAGCAAACACCGGACTTCCTACGAGCAGTACTTC. It translates to CASKHRTSYEQYF.

V is TRBV2 and J is TRBJ2-7; possible D gene TRBD2, 6 bases. Between the trimmed V and J ends, which lost 1 base and 3 bases, there was a span of 19 bases. The CDR3 is 17 amino acids. Germline lookup yields CDR1 SNHLY and CDR2 FYNNEI. The CDR3 bases are TGTGCCAGCAGTGAAGGGGCCGGGGGACTCGGCCGCTACGAGCAGTACTTC. It is translated as CASSEGAGGLGRYEQYF.

The V and J genes are TRBV19 and TRBJ2-2, with 9 bases matching TRBD1. Trimming took 5 bases from V and 6 from J; bases not matched to a gene: 4. In germline, CDR1 is LNHDA, CDR2 SQIVND (reference sequence). The CDR3 is 14 residues long. In nucleotides, the CDR3 is TGTGCCAGTAGTCCCTGGGACAGGGCCGGGGAGCTGTTTTTT. It yields the protein CASSPWDRAGELFF.

This sequence joins TRBV2 and TRBJ2-7; no clear D. The germline V gene encodes CDR1 SNHLY and CDR2 FYNNEI. The length of the CDR3 is 13 residues. V was trimmed by 6 bases and J by 4 bases, leaving 13 bases between them. CDR3 region: CASSFDGVYEQYF. The CDR3, as DNA: TGTGCCAGCAGCTTCGATGGAGTTTACGAGCAGTACTTC.

J is TRBJ2-1 and V is TRBV5-1; 10 bases are shared with TRBD2. V shed 3 bases and J 1 base; nucleotides not matched to a gene: 1. This CDR3 comprises 15 residues. Germline V gene data show CDR1 as SGHRS and CDR2 as YFSETQ. CDR3 residues: CASSSAGGSYNEQFF. CDR3 nucleotide sequence: TGCGCCAGCAGCTCAGCGGGAGGGTCCTACAATGAGCAGTTCTTC. Variable domain in full (rest from reference TRBV5-1 and TRBJ2-1): KAGVTQTPRYLIKTRGQQVTLSCSPISGHRSVSWYQQTPGQGLQFLFEYFSETQRNKGNFPGRFSGRQFSNSRSEMNVSTLELGDSALYLCASSSAGGSYNEQFFGPGTRLTVL.

The chain uses TRBV27 and TRBJ2-7; D is ambiguous. Germline assignment: CDR1 MNHEY and CDR2 SMNVEV (reference sequence). Trimming took off 5 bases at V and 3 bases at J, with 17 bases between the two ends. The CDR3 consists of 15 residues. DNA of the CDR3: TGTGCCAGCAGTGTCCGGTCAGCCCAGCGCTACGAGCAGTACTTC. This translates into CASSVRSAQRYEQYF.

This clone was detected only a few times. V usage is TRBV7-9 and J usage is TRBJ1-3; perhaps TRBD1 as D (5 bases). Germline V gives CDR1 SEHNR, CDR2 FQNEAQ (reference sequence). V lost 8 bases, J lost 2 bases, and 19 bases lay in between. The CDR3 consists of 16 residues. CDR3 loop: CASLTGGTETGNTIYF. The CDR3 bases are TGTGCCAGCTTAACCGGGGGAACTGAGACTGGAAACACCATATATTTT. Based on the CDR3 plus reference TRBV7-9 and TRBJ1-3, the full variable domain is DTGVSQNPRHKITKRGQNVTFRCDPISEHNRLYWYRQTLGQGPEFLTYFQNEAQLEKSRLLSDRFSAERPKGSFSTLEIQRTEQGDSAMYLCASLTGGTETGNTIYFGEGSWLTVV.

The chain couples TRBV13 to TRBJ1-1; D call uncertain. From germline, CDR1 is PRHDT and CDR2 FYEKMQ (reference sequence). The V end was cut by 1 base, the J end by 3 bases, with 9 bases between. The CDR3 consists of 14 residues. CDR3 sequence (DNA): TGTGCCAGCAGCTTAGCGGGATGGTACACTGAAGCTTTCTTT. It is translated as CASSLAGWYTEAFF.

This chain connects TRBV15 to TRBJ2-1; 9 positions agree with TRBD1. Germline CDR1 LNHNV, CDR2 YYDKDF (reference sequence). The CDR3 runs 16 residues. J was trimmed by 4 bases and V by 3 bases; bases with no gene match: 7. CDR3 residues: CATSSLGQGKYNEQFF. The DNA for the CDR3 is TGTGCCACCAGCAGCCTTGGACAGGGGAAATACAATGAGCAGTTCTTC.

The CDR3 DNA reads TGTGCCAGCAGCCAAGTGGCAGGGGCAGGGGAGCAGTACTTC. It is translated as CASSQVAGAGEQYF. V is TRBV3-1 (or the pseudogene TRBV3-2) and J is TRBJ2-7, with D possibly being TRBD1 (6 bases). Germline CDR1 reads LGHDT; CDR2 reads YNNKEL (reference sequence). The CDR3 has 14 residues. V was shortened by 1 base and J by 7 bases, with 14 bases between the two germline ends.

This clone was seen more than once but under ten times. This chain connects TRBV19 to TRBJ2-2; TRBD2 might be the D (6 bases). Trimming removed 7 bases from V and 5 bases from J, with 17 bases in between. This CDR3 is built from 15 residues. In germline, CDR1 is LNHDA, CDR2 SQIVND (reference sequence). The CDR3 spells CASIRGSGLTGELFF. CDR3 sequence (DNA): TGTGCCAGTATTCGGGGAAGCGGACTAACCGGGGAGCTGTTTTTT. The full variable domain, completed using reference TRBV19 and TRBJ2-2, is DGGITQSPKYLFRKEGQNVTLSCEQNLNHDAMYWYRQDPGQGLRLIYYSQIVNDFQKGDIAEGYSVSREKKESFPLTVTSAQKNPTAFYLCASIRGSGLTGELFFGEGSRLTVL.

The chain joins TRBV20-1 to TRBJ2-3; D not certain. CDR3 length equals 11 residues. The V gene lost 6 bases and the J gene lost 3 bases, with 7 bases spanning the gap. In germline, CDR1 is DFQATT, CDR2 SNEGSKA (reference sequence). The CDR3 DNA follows: TGCAGTGCCCCTCTAACAGATACGCAGTATTTT. Its protein is CSAPLTDTQYF.

This clone was counted once. V usage is TRBV4-1 and J usage is TRBJ2-5, with 10 bases that match TRBD1. CDR1 is MGHRA, CDR2 YSYEKL, per germline. The ends lost 8 bases at V and 5 bases at J; junction bases unmatched: 11. The CDR3 sequence is 15 residues long. CDR3 coding DNA: TGCGCCAGCGGCCTGACAGGGGGCGCGTATGAGACCCAGTACTTC. This translates into CASGLTGGAYETQYF.

The gene calls are TRBV18 and TRBJ2-1; no firm D call. Germline V gene sequence: CDR1 KGHSH, CDR2 LQKENI. V dropped 1 base and J dropped 4 bases, with 14 bases sitting between them. The CDR3 has 16 amino acids. Written as DNA, the CDR3 is TGTGCCAGCTCACCACGCACGGGTTCCGCATACAATGAGCAGTTCTTC. It specifies CASSPRTGSAYNEQFF.

The V call is TRBV11-3, the J call TRBJ2-5; D perhaps matches TRBD2 (5 bases). The CDR3 contains 15 residues. Germline CDR1 and CDR2: SGHNT and YENEEA. V lost 3 bases and J lost 5, with 16 bases in between. DNA for the CDR3: TGTGCCAGCAGCTTCGGCTCCCGGGGTGTGGAGACCCAGTACTTC. Translated: CASSFGSRGVETQYF.

The V and J genes are TRBV5-6 and TRBJ1-4; D is undetermined. The V gene's germline CDR1 is SGHDT and CDR2 YYEEEE. Trimming removed 1 base at V and 1 base at J, with 11 bases between. The CDR3 length is 16 residues. The CDR3 DNA is TGTGCCAGCAGCTTGTTGGAAGGCGGAACTAATGAAAAACTGTTTTTT. This gives the protein CASSLLEGGTNEKLFF.

V and J are TRBV5-4 and TRBJ1-1; 9 positions agree with TRBD1. The germline V gene has CDR1 SGHNT and CDR2 YYREEE (reference sequence). The V segment lost 4 bases and the J segment 1 base; nucleotides outside the gene matches: 5. The CDR3 contains 15 residues. CDR3 nucleotide sequence: TGTGCCAGCAGCATTACAGGGGGCGCGAACACTGAAGCTTTCTTT. Residues: CASSITGGANTEAFF.

This clone was detected once. This rearrangement joins TRBV11-2 to TRBJ2-2; D unclear. The V gene's germline CDR1 is SGHAT and CDR2 FQNNGV. The CDR3 contains 13 residues. The V gene lost 2 bases and the J gene lost 5 bases, with 6 bases spanning the gap. Here the CDR3 reads CASSLTTTGELFF. The DNA for the CDR3 is TGTGCCAGCAGCTTAACGACAACCGGGGAGCTGTTTTTT.

The chain has TRBV3-1 (or the pseudogene TRBV3-2) and TRBJ1-4; TRBD1 is a possible D gene (5 bases). Germline CDR1 reads LGHDT; CDR2 reads YNNKEL (reference sequence). This CDR3 spans 12 amino acids. The V end was cut by 8 bases, the J end by 7 bases, with 11 bases between. The CDR3 sequence is CASDARGEKLFF. The DNA for the CDR3 is TGTGCCAGCGACGCAAGGGGTGAAAAACTGTTTTTT.

This clone was counted a single time. The CDR3 loop reads CASRGDSNTDTQYF. CDR3 DNA sequence: TGTGCCAGCAGAGGAGACTCCAACACAGATACGCAGTATTTT. The rearrangement joins TRBV6-5 to TRBJ2-3, with D unclear. CDR1 is MNHEY, CDR2 SVGAGI, per germline. Between the trimmed V and J ends, which lost 6 bases and 2 bases, there was a span of 12 bases. This CDR3 has 14 residues.

This chain connects TRBV19 to TRBJ1-5; 10 positions agree with TRBD1. This CDR3 is 14 amino acids long. Trimming at V came to 3 bases and at J to 4 bases, leaving 0 bases not matched to a gene. Per germline, CDR1 LNHDA and CDR2 SQIVND (reference sequence). The DNA for the CDR3 is TGTGCCAGTAGTATGGGACAGGGGAATCAGCCCCAGCATTTT. Residues: CASSMGQGNQPQHF. Based on the CDR3 plus reference TRBV19 and TRBJ1-5, the full variable domain is DGGITQSPKYLFRKEGQNVTLSCEQNLNHDAMYWYRQDPGQGLRLIYYSQIVNDFQKGDIAEGYSVSREKKESFPLTVTSAQKNPTAFYLCASSMGQGNQPQHFGDGTRLSIL.

This chain connects TRBV6-1 to TRBJ1-3; D unclear. CDR1 and CDR2 (germline): MNHNS, SASEGT. The ends were cut back, 0 bases at V and 7 bases at J, with 13 bases in the middle. The length of the CDR3 is 15 residues. The CDR3 nucleotides are TGTGCCAGCAGTGAAGCGGGAGGGAAGTTCAACACCATATATTTT. It codes for CASSEAGGKFNTIYF.

The chain combines TRBV9 with TRBJ2-2, with 10 bases identical to TRBD2. CDR1 and CDR2 from the germline V gene are SGDLS and YYNGEE. CDR3 length: 15 amino acids. The V and J ends lost 4 bases and 6 bases, in that order; junction bases with no gene match: 6. The CDR3, as DNA: TGTGCCAGCAGCCGCAGCGGGGGGGCCTCCGGGGAGCTGTTTTTT. Encoded protein: CASSRSGGASGELFF.

The V call is TRBV5-4, the J call TRBJ2-5; maybe TRBD1 (5 bases). The ends were cut back, 0 bases at V and 4 bases at J, with 13 bases in the middle. This CDR3 spans 15 amino acids. Germline V CDR1 and CDR2: SGHNT, YYREEE (reference sequence). CDR3 amino acids: CASSLVQDRGETQYF. CDR3 in DNA: TGTGCCAGCAGCTTGGTTCAGGATAGGGGAGAGACCCAGTACTTC.